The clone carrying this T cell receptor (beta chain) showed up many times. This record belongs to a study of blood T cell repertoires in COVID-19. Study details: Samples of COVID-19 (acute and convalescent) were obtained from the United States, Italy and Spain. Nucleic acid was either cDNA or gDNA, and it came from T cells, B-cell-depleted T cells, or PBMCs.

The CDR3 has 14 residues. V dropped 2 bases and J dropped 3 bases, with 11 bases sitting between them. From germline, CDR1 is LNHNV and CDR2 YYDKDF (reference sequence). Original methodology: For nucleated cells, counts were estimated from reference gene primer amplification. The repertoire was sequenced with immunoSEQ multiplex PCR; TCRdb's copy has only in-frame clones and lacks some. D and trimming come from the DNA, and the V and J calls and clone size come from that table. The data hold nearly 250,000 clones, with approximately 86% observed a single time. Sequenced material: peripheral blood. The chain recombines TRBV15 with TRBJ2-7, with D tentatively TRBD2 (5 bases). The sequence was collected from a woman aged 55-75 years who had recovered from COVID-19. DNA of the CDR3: TGTGCCACCAGCAGATTCACCGGGAACTACGAGCAGTACTTC. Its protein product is CATSRFTGNYEQYF. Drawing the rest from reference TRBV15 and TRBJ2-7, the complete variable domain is DAMVIQNPRYQVTQFGKPVTLSCSQTLNHNVMYWYQQKSSQAPKLLFHYYDKDFNNEADTPDNFQSRRPNTSFCFLDIRSPGLGDTAMYLCATSRFTGNYEQYFGPGTRLTVT.